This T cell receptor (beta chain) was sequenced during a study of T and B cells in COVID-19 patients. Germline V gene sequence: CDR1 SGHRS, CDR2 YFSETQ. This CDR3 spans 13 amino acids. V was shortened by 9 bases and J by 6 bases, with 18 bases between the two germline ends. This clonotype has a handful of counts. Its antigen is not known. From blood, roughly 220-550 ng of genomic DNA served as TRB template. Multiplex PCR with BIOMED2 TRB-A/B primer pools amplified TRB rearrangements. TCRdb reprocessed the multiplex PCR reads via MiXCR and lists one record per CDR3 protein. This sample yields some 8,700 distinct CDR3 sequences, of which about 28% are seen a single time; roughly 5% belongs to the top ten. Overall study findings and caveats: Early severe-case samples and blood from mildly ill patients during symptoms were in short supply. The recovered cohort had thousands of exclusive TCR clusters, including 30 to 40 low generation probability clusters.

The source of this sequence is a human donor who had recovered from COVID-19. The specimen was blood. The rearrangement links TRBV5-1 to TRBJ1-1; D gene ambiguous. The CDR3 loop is CATSQRSDAEAFF. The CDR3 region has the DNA TGCGCCACCTCGCAGCGGTCGGACGCTGAAGCTTTCTTT. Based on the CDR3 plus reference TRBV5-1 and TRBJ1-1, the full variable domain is KAGVTQTPRYLIKTRGQQVTLSCSPISGHRSVSWYQQTPGQGLQFLFEYFSETQRNKGNFPGRFSGRQFSNSRSEMNVSTLELGDSALYLCATSQRSDAEAFFGQGTRLTVV.